The 15 T cell receptor beta chains listed next were all sequenced from one sample in a study of blood T cells in healthy people across ages. A sample-barcoded 5' primer and a J-beta primer mix were used in a second PCR of roughly 6 to 11 cycles. MiXCR, applied by TCRdb to the 5' RACE reads, yields one record per CDR3 protein. The table shows about 1.8 million distinct CDR3 sequences, with about 49% occurring only once. Input material: blood. Every receptor here comes from a woman aged 40 to 49 in good health.

The genes are TRBV24-1 and TRBJ2-5, with TRBD2 as a possible D gene (6 bases). The CDR3 extends over 13 amino acids. The ends were cut back, 1 base at V and 11 bases at J, with 13 bases in the middle. Germline V gene lookup returns CDR1 KGHDR and CDR2 SFDVKD. In DNA form, the CDR3 reads TGTGCCACCAGTGATTTTGGGCCTAGCGCGCAGTACTTC. This codes for CATSDFGPSAQYF.

V gene TRBV15 combines with J gene TRBJ2-7; D unclear. V was shortened by 0 bases and J by 0 bases, with 12 bases between the two germline ends. The CDR3 sequence is 16 residues long. Per germline, CDR1 LNHNV and CDR2 YYDKDF (reference sequence). The CDR3 sequence: CATSRDWMSSSYEQYF. CDR3 in DNA: TGTGCCACCAGCAGAGATTGGATGTCGAGCTCCTACGAGCAGTACTTC.

In regard to this clonotype: One junction end does not reproduce the germline sequence, and a read error may be involved. The chain couples TRBV6-5 to TRBJ1-2; D call uncertain. The CDR3 contains 13 residues. Germline V gene data show CDR1 as MNHEY and CDR2 as SVGAGI. In DNA, the CDR3 is TGTGCCAGCAGTTACGCACAAATAGGTGGCTGCACCTTC. This translates into CASSYAQIGGCTF.

This clonotype was counted between two and nine times. The J gene is TRBJ2-1, the V gene TRBV6-2 or TRBV6-3, with 8 bases identical to TRBD2. There are 16 residues in the CDR3. CDR1 MNHEY and CDR2 SVGEGT come from the germline V gene. With 5 bases clipped from V and 4 bases from J, the junction kept 10 bases outside the gene matches. Written as DNA, the CDR3 is TGTGCCAGCAGTCCCACGGGCGGGGGGAAGTACAATGAGCAGTTCTTC. Its protein product is CASSPTGGGKYNEQFF.

The chain is built from TRBV2 and TRBJ2-2; possible D gene TRBD1, 6 bases. This CDR3 is 15 amino acids long. Germline V gives CDR1 SNHLY, CDR2 FYNNEI. V shed 4 bases and J shed 0 bases, with 9 bases lying between them. The CDR3 nucleotides are TGTGCCAGCAGTGGGGGGCGGACGAACACCGGGGAGCTGTTTTTT. Its translation is CASSGGRTNTGELFF. Drawing the rest from reference TRBV2 and TRBJ2-2, the complete variable domain is EPEVTQTPSHQVTQMGQEVILRCVPISNHLYFYWYRQILGQKVEFLVSFYNNEISEKSEIFDDQFSVERPDGSNFTLKIRSTKLEDSAMYFCASSGGRTNTGELFFGEGSRLTVL.

J is TRBJ1-6 and V is TRBV6-5; unclear D gene. In germline, CDR1 is MNHEY, CDR2 SVGAGI. The length of the CDR3 is 14 residues. Trimming took off 3 bases at V and 8 bases at J, with 11 bases between the two ends. Written as DNA, the CDR3 is TGTGCCAGCAGTTATAGACCCTGGGATTCACCCCTCCACTTT. This translates into CASSYRPWDSPLHF.

This chain joins TRBV28 and TRBJ1-2, with D uncertain. V lost 8 bases to trimming and J lost 2 bases, with 12 bases between them. Germline CDR1 and CDR2: MDHEN and SYDVKM. The CDR3 length is 13 residues. CDR3 in amino acids: CASRPPLNYGYTF. The CDR3, as DNA: TGTGCCAGCCGTCCCCCCTTGAACTATGGCTACACCTTC.

As to this clonotype: Germline is not matched at one junction end, which may reflect a read error. V and J are TRBV4-3 and TRBJ2-3; 7 bases map to TRBD1. The CDR3 extends over 15 amino acids. Germline loops: CDR1 LGHNA, CDR2 YSLEER. This CDR3 reads CASSPQGTATDKQYF. The CDR3 DNA reads TGCGCCAGCAGCCCCCAGGGGACAGCCACAGATAAGCAGTATTTT.

This clonotype has only a few counts. The rearrangement uses TRBV20-1 and TRBJ2-4; D not certain. CDR1 is DFQATT, CDR2 SNEGSKA, per germline (reference sequence). V dropped 4 bases and J dropped 2 bases, with 9 bases sitting between them. This CDR3 spans 13 amino acids. The CDR3 DNA follows: TGCAGTGCTACCCATAGGTCCAAAAACATTCAGTACTTC. It yields the protein CSATHRSKNIQYF.

This clonotype was seen a handful of times. V usage is TRBV27 and J usage is TRBJ1-5; weak D call: TRBD1 (6 bases). The germline V gene encodes CDR1 MNHEY and CDR2 SMNVEV (reference sequence). The CDR3 contains 14 residues. V lost 10 bases and J lost 0, with 13 bases in between. The CDR3: CATRRGGSNQPQHF. CDR3 bases: TGTGCCACCCGGAGAGGGGGTAGCAATCAGCCCCAGCATTTT.

This chain uses TRBV4-3 with TRBJ2-7; 7 bases agree with TRBD2. This CDR3 contains 15 residues. With V trimmed by 0 bases and J by 3 bases, 5 bases remained unmatched. Per the germline V gene, CDR1 is LGHNA and CDR2 is YSLEER. This chain's CDR3 is CASSQDGGGFYEQYF. As DNA, the CDR3 is TGCGCCAGCAGCCAAGATGGGGGGGGTTTCTACGAGCAGTACTTC.

The chain recombines TRBV27 with TRBJ2-4, with D unresolved. Matching the DNA end better, TRBJ2-7 makes the J call doubtful. The CDR3 length is 15 residues. CDR1 and CDR2 (germline): MNHEY, SMNVEV (reference sequence). CDR3 DNA sequence: TGTGCCAGCAGTTTAGGCGGATCGATCCTCCACGAGCAGTACTTC. It codes for CASSLGGSILHEQYF.

In this sample, this clonotype turned up a few times. The chain recombines TRBV3-1 with TRBJ2-7; no clear D. This CDR3 spans 14 amino acids. V was pared by 1 base and J by 5 bases, with 12 bases between. Germline V gene lookup returns CDR1 LGHDT and CDR2 YNNKEL (reference sequence). CDR3 region: CASSQVPPTNEQYF. CDR3 bases: TGTGCCAGCAGCCAAGTACCCCCAACCAACGAGCAGTACTTC.

This clonotype was recorded a few times. The chain has TRBV3-1 and TRBJ2-1; tentative D call: TRBD1 (5 bases). CDR1 is LGHDT, CDR2 YNNKEL, per germline (reference sequence). V lost 4 bases and J lost 4, with 14 bases in between. The CDR3 runs 15 residues. The CDR3 sequence is CASSPPGFPYNEQFF. CDR3 DNA: TGTGCCAGCAGCCCCCCAGGGTTCCCTTACAATGAGCAGTTCTTC.

This clonotype was counted a few times. The chain recombines TRBV3-1 with TRBJ2-5; tentative D call: TRBD1 (5 bases). Per germline, CDR1 LGHDT and CDR2 YNNKEL (reference sequence). There are 16 residues in the CDR3. Trimming cost V 0 bases and J 2 bases, with 13 bases left between them. CDR3 nucleotides: TGTGCCAGCAGCCAAGATTGGGGCAGTCTACAAGAGACCCAGTACTTC. Its translation is CASSQDWGSLQETQYF.